A selection of T cell receptor beta chains follows, all from one sample in a study of Ad26.COV2.S vaccination and SARS-CoV-2 variants. Using immunoSEQ multiplex PCR, the repertoire was profiled, and TCRdb retains in-frame clones only, with some absent. In the table there are fewer than 800,000 clones, 89% of which are singletons. The sample consisted of peripheral blood, taken in a trial of Ad26.COV2.S vaccine versus placebo. These receptors were collected from a person aged 18-60 years who received the Ad26.COV2.S COVID-19 vaccine or a placebo. The CDR3 runs from the conserved cysteine through the conserved F or W. The order of the fields is CDR3 DNA, CDR3 protein, D gene, J gene, V gene, clone size. The D gene is left open where the match is weak. Only part of the rows carry a size: once, few, many, or a class if the clone is expanded.

DNA: TGCAGCGTTCCTCAGGCCAACACCGGGGAGCTGTTTTTT; CDR3: CSVPQANTGELFF; D: NA; J: TRBJ2-2; V: TRBV29-1; size: NA
DNA: TGTGCCAGTAAGGGAACGGGAACGGGTACCGGGGAGCTGTTTTTT; CDR3: CASKGTGTGTGELFF; D: NA; J: TRBJ2-2; V: TRBV19; size: few
DNA: TGTGCCACCAGTTTAGGAGGGGGAAATCGTAATCAGCCCCAGCATTTT; CDR3: CATSLGGGNRNQPQHF; D: NA; J: TRBJ1-5; V: TRBV24-1; size: NA
DNA: TGTGCCAGCAGCTTGTTGCACAATGAGCAGTTCTTC; CDR3: CASSLLHNEQFF; D: NA; J: TRBJ2-1; V: TRBV5-5; size: NA
DNA: TGTGCCAGCACGGAGACGCTACTGGCGGAGGGAGCGGAGACCCAGTACTTC; CDR3: CASTETLLAEGAETQYF; D: NA; J: TRBJ2-5; V: TRBV25-1; size: NA
DNA: TGTGCCACCAGCCTGGACAGGGCCTACAATGAGCAGTTCTTC; CDR3: CATSLDRAYNEQFF; D: TRBD1; J: TRBJ2-1; V: TRBV15; size: NA
DNA: TGTGCCAGCTCCCCAGAGGGGTTAACCCCCAATGAGCAGTTCTTC; CDR3: CASSPEGLTPNEQFF; D: NA; J: TRBJ2-1; V: TRBV2; size: NA
DNA: TGTGCCAGCAGTTCGTCGGGGGGCTCTAACTATGGCTACACCTTC; CDR3: CASSSSGGSNYGYTF; D: NA; J: TRBJ1-2; V: TRBV5-6; size: once
DNA: TGCGCCAGCAGCTTGGGGACTAGCGGAACCCAGAAGTACTTC; CDR3: CASSLGTSGTQKYF; D: TRBD2; J: TRBJ2-5; V: TRBV5-1; size: once
DNA: TGTGCCAGCAGCTCGCCATCTAGCACAGATACGCAGTATTTT; CDR3: CASSSPSSTDTQYF; D: NA; J: TRBJ2-3; V: TRBV7-9; size: NA
DNA: TGTGCCAGCAGCCAAGATAGAGGACTAGCGGGAGGCGCTCTAGCCAAAAACATTCAGTACTTC; CDR3: CASSQDRGLAGGALAKNIQYF; D: TRBD2; J: TRBJ2-4; V: TRBV4-2; size: NA
DNA: TGCGCCAGCAGTCAAATTCGGGGTCAGGACAGTATCACTGAAGCTTTCTTT; CDR3: CASSQIRGQDSITEAFF; D: NA; J: TRBJ1-1; V: TRBV23-1; size: NA
DNA: TGTGCCAGCAGTTTAGCGGGAAGTGCCTACGAGCAGTACTTC; CDR3: CASSLAGSAYEQYF; D: TRBD2; J: TRBJ2-7; V: TRBV6-5; size: NA
DNA: TGTGCCAGCAGTTACCCCTGGGAGGCTGCTACCGGGGAGCTGTTTTTT; CDR3: CASSYPWEAATGELFF; D: NA; J: TRBJ2-2; V: TRBV6-6; size: NA
DNA: TGTGCCAGCAGCCGGAGAGGCGGCGTCCAAGAGACCCAGTACTTC; CDR3: CASSRRGGVQETQYF; D: NA; J: TRBJ2-5; V: TRBV6-5; size: NA
DNA: TGTGCCTGGAGTGTACGGGGGGGAAGCGAGCAGTTCTTC; CDR3: CAWSVRGGSEQFF; D: TRBD2; J: TRBJ2-1; V: TRBV30; size: once
DNA: TGTGCCAGCAGCCTAGACAGGGGGCGACCCCACTACTACGAGCAGTACTTC; CDR3: CASSLDRGRPHYYEQYF; D: TRBD1; J: TRBJ2-7; V: TRBV7-2; size: NA
DNA: TGTGCCAGCAGCGACTCAGGTCGGACGCTGAACACCGGGGAGCTGTTTTTT; CDR3: CASSDSGRTLNTGELFF; D: NA; J: TRBJ2-2; V: TRBV7-9; size: NA
DNA: TGTGCCAGCACCCCACCTAGCTGGACCACCGGGGAGCTGTTTTTT; CDR3: CASTPPSWTTGELFF; D: NA; J: TRBJ2-2; V: TRBV11-2; size: NA
DNA: TGCGCCAGCAGCTTGGATACAGCTACCTACGAGCAGTACTTC; CDR3: CASSLDTATYEQYF; D: NA; J: TRBJ2-7; V: TRBV5-1; size: NA
DNA: TGCGCCAGCCTGGGGGGAGGCTACGAGCAGTACTTC; CDR3: CASLGGGYEQYF; D: NA; J: TRBJ2-7; V: TRBV10-2; size: NA
DNA: TGTGCCAGCAGTCCCACCAGGGGCGTTAACTATGGCTACACCTTC; CDR3: CASSPTRGVNYGYTF; D: NA; J: TRBJ1-2; V: TRBV6-5; size: NA